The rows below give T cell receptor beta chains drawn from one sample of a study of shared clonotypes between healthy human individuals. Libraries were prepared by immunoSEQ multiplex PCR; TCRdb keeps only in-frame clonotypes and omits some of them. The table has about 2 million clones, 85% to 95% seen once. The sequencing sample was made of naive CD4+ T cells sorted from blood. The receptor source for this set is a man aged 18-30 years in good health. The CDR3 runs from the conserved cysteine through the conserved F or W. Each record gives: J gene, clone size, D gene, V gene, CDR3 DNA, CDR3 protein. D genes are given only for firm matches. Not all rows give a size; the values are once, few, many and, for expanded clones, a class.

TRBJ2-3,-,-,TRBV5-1,-,CASRLRGISGVRTDTQYF
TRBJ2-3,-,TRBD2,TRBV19,TGTGCCAGTAGTTTCCCGACTAGCGGGGGTTCTGTTACGCAGTATTTT,CASSFPTSGGSVTQYF
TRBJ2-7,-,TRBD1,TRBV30,TGTGCCTGGAGGGACAGGGTTACCTACGAGCAGTACTTC,CAWRDRVTYEQYF
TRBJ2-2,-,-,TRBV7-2,TGTGCCAGCAGCTTAATGGACTACACCGGGGAGCTGTTTTTT,CASSLMDYTGELFF
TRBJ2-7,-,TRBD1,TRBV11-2,TGTGCCAGCAGCATTATGCCGGGACAGAGAGTCTCCTACGAGCAGTACTTC,CASSIMPGQRVSYEQYF
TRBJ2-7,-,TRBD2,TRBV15,TGTGCCACCAGCAGAGATCCAGCGGGGGGCAACGAGCAGTACTTC,CATSRDPAGGNEQYF
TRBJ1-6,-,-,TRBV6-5,TGTGCCAGCTCCACAGGCCGCGTTGATTCACCCCTCCACTTT,CASSTGRVDSPLHF
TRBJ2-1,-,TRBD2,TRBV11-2,TGTGCCAGCAGCTTTGGGACTAGCGTATCACCTCTGCTCTATGAGCAGTTCTTC,CASSFGTSVSPLLYEQFF
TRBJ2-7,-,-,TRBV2,TGTGCCAGCGAACCTAGTGGACCCTACGAGCAGTACTTC,CASEPSGPYEQYF
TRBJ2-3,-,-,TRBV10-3,TGTGCCATCAGACCGGGACAAATCACAGATACGCAGTATTTT,CAIRPGQITDTQYF
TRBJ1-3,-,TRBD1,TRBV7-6,TGTGCCAGCACCCTGACAGGGAACTCGGAGGCTGGAAACACCATATATTTT,CASTLTGNSEAGNTIYF
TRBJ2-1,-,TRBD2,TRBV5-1,TGCGCCAGCAGCCCCGGGACTAGCGGGTCGAATGAGCAGTTCTTC,CASSPGTSGSNEQFF
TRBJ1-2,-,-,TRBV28,TGTGCCAGCAGTTTCGAATTGACCGGTAATAGCTACACCTTC,CASSFELTGNSYTF
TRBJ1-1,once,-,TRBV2,TGTGCCAGCAGCGTTCAGGGGCGGGAGGGCACTGAAGCTTTCTTT,CASSVQGREGTEAFF
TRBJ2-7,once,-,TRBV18,TGTGCCAGCTCACCACCCGGGACGCCCAACTACGAGCAGTACTTC,CASSPPGTPNYEQYF
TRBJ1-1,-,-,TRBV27,TGTGCCAGCTTGGCAGGGTTCATGAACACTGAAGCTTTCTTT,CASLAGFMNTEAFF
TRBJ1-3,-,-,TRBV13,TGTGCCAGCCAAGGACTTACTGGAAACACCATATATTTT,CASQGLTGNTIYF
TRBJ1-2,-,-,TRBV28,TGTGCCAGCAGTTTAAACGACGGTGGCTACACCTTC,CASSLNDGGYTF
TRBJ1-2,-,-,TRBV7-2,TGTGCCAGCAGCTTAGGAGGTCAGGGCCCTTATGGCTACACCTTC,CASSLGGQGPYGYTF
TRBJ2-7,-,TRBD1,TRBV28,TGTGCCAGCGGTACAGGGGGTAGGAGCGAGCAGTACTTC,CASGTGGRSEQYF
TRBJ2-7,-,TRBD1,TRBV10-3,TGTGCCATCAGTGAGTCCTTGGACAGGGTGAACTCCTACGAGCAGTACTTC,CAISESLDRVNSYEQYF
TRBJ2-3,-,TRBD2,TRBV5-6,TGTGCCAGCAGCTTGTGGACTAGCGGGAGGGTGAGCACAGATACGCAGTATTTT,CASSLWTSGRVSTDTQYF
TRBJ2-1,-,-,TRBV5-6,TGTGCCAGCAGCTTTCAGGGAAGGAATGAGCAGTTCTTC,CASSFQGRNEQFF
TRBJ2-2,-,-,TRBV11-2,TGTGCCAGCAGCTTACCGTTTGGCAGAAAAAACACCGGGGAGCTGTTTTTT,CASSLPFGRKNTGELFF
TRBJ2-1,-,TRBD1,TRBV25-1,TGTGCCAGCACACGGGACAGGGTCTATGAGCAGTTCTTC,CASTRDRVYEQFF
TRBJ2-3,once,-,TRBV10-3,TGTGCCATCAGTTTGGACGCCAGCACAGATACGCAGTATTTT,CAISLDASTDTQYF
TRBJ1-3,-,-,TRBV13,TGTGCCAGCAGCTCCCTTGGACACCTCTCTGGAAACACCATATATTTT,CASSSLGHLSGNTIYF
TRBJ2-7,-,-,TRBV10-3,TGTGCCACAACGGCGGGGGCCCTTGGGGTGGGCGAGCAGTACTTC,CATTAGALGVGEQYF
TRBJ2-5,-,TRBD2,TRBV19,TGTGCCAGTAGTTCGACTAGCGGGGCTCGTGGGACCCAGTACTTC,CASSSTSGARGTQYF
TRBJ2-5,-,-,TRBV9,TGTGCCAGCAGCGTAGCTACTTCAGCCTACCAAGAGACCCAGTACTTC,CASSVATSAYQETQYF
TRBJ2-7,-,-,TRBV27,TGTGCCAGCAGTTTATTACGGGCCTCTACCTACGAGCAGTACTTC,CASSLLRASTYEQYF
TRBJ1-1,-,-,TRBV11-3,TGTGCCAGCAGCCGAAACTCCAACCGGGCTTTCTTT,CASSRNSNRAFF
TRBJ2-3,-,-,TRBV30,TGTGCCTGGACCACTAAGGGGAAAGGTACGCAGTATTTT,CAWTTKGKGTQYF
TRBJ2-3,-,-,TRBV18,TGTGCCAGCTCACCCCCGATGGGGTCGGTTACGCAGTATTTT,CASSPPMGSVTQYF
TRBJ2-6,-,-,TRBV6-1,TGTGCCAGCAGTGGCCTTGGGGCCAACGTCCTGACTTTC,CASSGLGANVLTF
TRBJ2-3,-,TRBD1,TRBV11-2,TGTGCCAGCAGCTCCCTCCGGGACAGGTTCAAATTCACAGATACGCAGTATTTT,CASSSLRDRFKFTDTQYF
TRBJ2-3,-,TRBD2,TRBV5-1,TGCGCCACAAATAGCGGGGGACCCACAGATACGCAGTATTTT,CATNSGGPTDTQYF
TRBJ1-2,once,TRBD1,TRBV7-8,TGTGCCAGCGGCCCGGACAGGAACCTTTTACTTGGCTACACCTTC,CASGPDRNLLLGYTF
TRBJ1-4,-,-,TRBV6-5,TGTGCCAGCAGTTTACTAGTGAGGGCGCGGGAAAAACTGTTTTTT,CASSLLVRAREKLFF
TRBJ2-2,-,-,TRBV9,TGTGCCAGCAGCGTGGGGGAGAAGGCCACCGGGGAGCTGTTTTTT,CASSVGEKATGELFF
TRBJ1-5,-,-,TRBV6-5,TGTGCCAGCAGTTACTCGGGCAGGGGTACTCAGCCCCAGCATTTT,CASSYSGRGTQPQHF
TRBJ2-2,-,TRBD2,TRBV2,TGTGCCAGCAGCCTTCGTGGTAGCGGGACTACCGCGAACACCGGGGAGCTGTTTTTT,CASSLRGSGTTANTGELFF
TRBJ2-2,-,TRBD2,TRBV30,TGTGCCTGGAGTGTACAAGCGGGAGCGAAGCTGTTTTTT,CAWSVQAGAKLFF
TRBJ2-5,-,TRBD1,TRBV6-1,TGTGCCAGCAGTACCCGGACAGGGCCCTTAGAGACCCAGTACTTC,CASSTRTGPLETQYF
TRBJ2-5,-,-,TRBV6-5,TGTGCCAGCAGGAGGGAGAGGCCAGAGACCCAGTACTTC,CASRRERPETQYF
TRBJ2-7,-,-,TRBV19,TGTGCCAGTAGCTCGGGACAAAGCTCCTACGAGCAGTACTTC,CASSSGQSSYEQYF
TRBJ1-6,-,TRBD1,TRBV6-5,TGTGCCAGCAGCAGACAGGGAGTCAATTCACCCCTCCACTTT,CASSRQGVNSPLHF
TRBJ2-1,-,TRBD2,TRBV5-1,TGCGCCAGCAGCTCCCCTAGCGGGGGCTTCAATGAGCAGTTCTTC,CASSSPSGGFNEQFF
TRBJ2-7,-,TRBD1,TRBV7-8,TGTGCCAGCAGCACTAACGTGCAGGGGGACTACGAGCAGTACTTC,CASSTNVQGDYEQYF
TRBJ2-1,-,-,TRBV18,TGTGCCAGCTCACCCCCAGCGGAGCACTACAATGAGCAGTTCTTC,CASSPPAEHYNEQFF
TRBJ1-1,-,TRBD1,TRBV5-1,TGCGCCAGCAAAATCAGGGGGGCGAACACTGAAGCTTTCTTT,CASKIRGANTEAFF
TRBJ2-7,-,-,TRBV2,TGTGCCAGTAGCTGGCGGTTGGGCGAGCAGTACTTC,CASSWRLGEQYF
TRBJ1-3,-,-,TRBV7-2,TGTGCCAGCAGCCCCGGGTCTGGCACCCCTTCTGGAAACACCATATATTTT,CASSPGSGTPSGNTIYF